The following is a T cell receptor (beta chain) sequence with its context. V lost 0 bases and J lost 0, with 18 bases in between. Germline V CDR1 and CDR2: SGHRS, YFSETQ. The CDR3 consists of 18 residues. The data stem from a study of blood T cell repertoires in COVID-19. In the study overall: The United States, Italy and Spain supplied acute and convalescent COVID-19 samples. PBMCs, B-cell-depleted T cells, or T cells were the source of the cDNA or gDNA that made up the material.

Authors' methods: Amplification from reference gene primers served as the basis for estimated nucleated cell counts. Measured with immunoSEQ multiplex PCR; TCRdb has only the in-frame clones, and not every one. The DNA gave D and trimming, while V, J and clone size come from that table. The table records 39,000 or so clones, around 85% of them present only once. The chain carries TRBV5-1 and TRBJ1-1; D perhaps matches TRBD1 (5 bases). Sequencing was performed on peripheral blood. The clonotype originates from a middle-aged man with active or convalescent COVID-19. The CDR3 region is CASSLEGPRGRMNTEAFF. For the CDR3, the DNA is TGCGCCAGCAGCTTGGAGGGGCCGCGAGGGAGGATGAACACTGAAGCTTTCTTT.